These 30 T cell receptor beta chains were sequenced from one sample in a study of T-cell reconstitution after alpha-beta-depleted transplantation in children. Unique molecular identifiers were incorporated during preparation of the TCRbeta library. TCRdb processed the PCR reads anew with MiXCR; each CDR3 protein has one entry. The table has nearly 200,000 distinct CDR3 sequences, roughly 6% seen once. The source material was PBMCs, sampled before TCRalphabeta/CD19-depleted stem cell transplant. These receptors were collected from a girl less than two years old with combined immunodeficiency, due to receive a stem cell transplant.

This clonotype was detected ten times or more. V gene TRBV12-5 combines with J gene TRBJ2-3, with unresolved D. Trimming shortened V by 1 base and J by 6 bases, and 8 bases separated the two germline ends. CDR3 length: 13 amino acids. Germline assignment: CDR1 LGHNT and CDR2 FRNRAP. The CDR3 DNA reads TGTGCTAGTGGTTTGGCCCCCTACGATACGCAGTATTTT. It encodes CASGLAPYDTQYF.

The chain employs TRBV2 and TRBJ2-7; a weak D match, TRBD2 (5 bases). Germline V gene data show CDR1 as SNHLY and CDR2 as FYNNEI. Trimming took 4 bases from V and 3 from J, leaving 13 bases between them. This CDR3 is 14 amino acids long. The CDR3 loop is CASSVSLVIYEQYF. For the CDR3, the DNA is TGTGCCAGCAGTGTGTCACTAGTAATCTACGAGCAGTACTTC.

This clonotype was recorded many times. J is TRBJ2-7 and V is TRBV28; D tentatively fits TRBD1 or TRBD2 (6 bases each). V gave up 7 bases and J gave up 0 bases, with 19 bases separating them. CDR3 size: 16 residues. CDR1 is MDHEN and CDR2 is SYDVKM in the germline V gene. The CDR3 loop is CASILSGRGGSYEQYF. CDR3 bases: TGTGCCAGCATTCTCTCCGGGAGAGGGGGCTCCTACGAGCAGTACTTC.

In its sample, this clonotype was seen many times. The J gene is TRBJ2-4, the V gene TRBV24-1; 9 positions agree with TRBD1. V gave up 4 bases and J gave up 0 bases; unmatched junction bases: 3. The germline V gene has CDR1 KGHDR and CDR2 SFDVKD. This CDR3 comprises 16 residues. CDR3 in DNA: TGTGCCACCAGTGACCACAGGGGGCCAGCCAAAAACATTCAGTACTTC. Translated, it gives CATSDHRGPAKNIQYF.

Many counts were recorded for this clonotype. The gene calls are TRBV7-2 and TRBJ2-1; 10 positions match TRBD2. V was pared by 0 bases and J by 7 bases, with 21 bases of the junction left unmatched. Per the germline V gene, CDR1 is SGHTA and CDR2 is FQGNSA. This CDR3 spans 21 amino acids. In nucleotides, the CDR3 is TGTGCCAGCAGCTTAGCCACAGGGGCTATAAGCGGGAGGGCCCATGAAAATGAGCAGTTCTTC. It specifies CASSLATGAISGRAHENEQFF.

The CDR3 spells CASSLQGGKAYEQYF. The CDR3 nucleotides read TGTGCCAGCAGCTTACAAGGGGGCAAAGCCTACGAGCAGTACTTC. This rearrangement joins TRBV13 to TRBJ2-7, with 7 bases that match TRBD1. Losses at the gene ends were 2 bases for V and 2 bases for J; bases not matched to a gene: 6. CDR3 length: 15 residues. Germline CDR1 PRHDT, CDR2 FYEKMQ (reference sequence).

A few counts support this clonotype. This chain connects TRBV12-3 or TRBV12-4 to TRBJ2-7; maybe TRBD2 (5 bases). The CDR3 contains 16 residues. Deletions cut 5 bases from V and 5 bases from J, with 22 bases between. CDR3 amino acids: CASSHHPFEGLDEQYF. The CDR3 region has the DNA TGTGCCAGCAGTCACCACCCCTTTGAGGGTCTGGACGAGCAGTACTTC.

This clonotype was seen ten or more times. The chain combines TRBV12-3 or TRBV12-4 with TRBJ2-1; D remains ambiguous. The V end lost 2 bases, the J end lost 0 bases, and 17 bases lay between the germline ends. The CDR3 loop spans 18 amino acids. This chain's CDR3 is CASSLSRIPPSSYNEQFF. Written as DNA, the CDR3 is TGTGCCAGCAGTTTATCTCGGATCCCCCCAAGCTCCTACAATGAGCAGTTCTTC.

This clonotype appeared many times. This chain's CDR3 is CASSPDMNTEAFF. DNA for the CDR3: TGTGCCAGCAGCCCTGATATGAACACTGAAGCTTTCTTT. The V gene is TRBV14, the J gene TRBJ1-1; D unclear. The V gene's germline CDR1 is SGHDN and CDR2 FVKESK. V shed 4 bases and J shed 0 bases, with 6 bases lying between them. The CDR3 totals 13 residues. Full variable domain (rest looked up from reference TRBV14 and TRBJ1-1): EAGVTQFPSHSVIEKGQTVTLRCDPISGHDNLYWYRRVMGKEIKFLLHFVKESKQDESGMPNNRFLAERTGGTYSTLKVQPAELEDSGVYFCASSPDMNTEAFFGQGTRLTVV.

This clonotype was counted ten times or more. This chain connects TRBV20-1 to TRBJ2-3, with 7 bases lining up with TRBD2. J gave up 1 base and V 0 bases, and 4 bases lay outside the gene matches. This CDR3 has 15 amino acids. Germline loops: CDR1 DFQATT, CDR2 SNEGSKA (reference sequence). The CDR3, as DNA: TGCAGTGCTAGAGATAGGCTAGCGGGCACAGATACGCAGTATTTT. Protein: CSARDRLAGTDTQYF.

This clonotype was counted many times. The chain uses TRBV7-2 and TRBJ2-3; the D gene is possibly TRBD1 (5 bases). Germline CDR1 reads SGHTA; CDR2 reads FQGNSA. This CDR3 comprises 14 residues. V lost 5 bases and J 0 bases, leaving 9 bases between the germline ends. This chain's CDR3 is CASSARVSTDTQYF. CDR3 in DNA: TGTGCCAGCAGCGCCAGGGTGAGCACAGATACGCAGTATTTT. Full variable domain (missing parts from reference TRBV7-2 and TRBJ2-3): GAGVSQSPSNKVTEKGKDVELRCDPISGHTALYWYRQSLGQGLEFLIYFQGNSAPDKSGLPSDRFSAERTGGSVSTLTIQRTQQEDSAVYLCASSARVSTDTQYFGPGTRLTVL.

This clonotype was found many times. This rearrangement joins TRBV28 to TRBJ2-3; no clear D gene. The germline V gene has CDR1 MDHEN and CDR2 SYDVKM. The ends were cut back, 2 bases at V and 0 bases at J, with 15 bases in the middle. The CDR3 totals 17 residues. CDR3 nucleotides: TGTGCCAGCAGTTTACCCTTGAGAGTCTCTAGCACAGATACGCAGTATTTT. This sequence encodes CASSLPLRVSSTDTQYF.

Remarks on this clonotype: This may arise from a read error, as a much more abundant clone is one base away. The V call is TRBV13, the J call TRBJ2-1; D not certain. The length of the CDR3 is 14 residues. Germline-derived CDR1 and CDR2 are PRHDT and FYEKMQ (reference sequence). The germline V and J ends were trimmed by 4 bases and 11 bases, with 18 bases remaining between them. CDR3 amino acids: CASSSRPVGDKQFF. In DNA, the CDR3 is TGTGCCAGCAGCTCCCGACCGGTTGGGGATAAGCAGTTCTTC. The full variable domain, with the rest looked up from reference TRBV13 and TRBJ2-1, is AAGVIQSPRHLIKEKRETATLKCYPIPRHDTVYWYQQGPGQDPQFLISFYEKMQSDKGSIPDRFSAQQFSDYHSELNMSSLELGDSALYFCASSSRPVGDKQFFGPGTRLTVL.

This clonotype was seen many times. This chain joins TRBV4-1 and TRBJ1-3, with D perhaps TRBD1 (6 bases). The CDR3 length is 20 residues. The ends were cut back, 4 bases at V and 1 base at J, with 26 bases in the middle. Germline lookup yields CDR1 MGHRA and CDR2 YSYEKL. The CDR3 reads CASSPLLGQLVVRSGNTIYF. The CDR3 DNA reads as TGCGCCAGCAGCCCACTTCTAGGACAGTTAGTAGTGAGATCTGGAAACACCATATATTTT.

Remarks on this clonotype: A much more abundant neighbour one base away suggests this may be a read error. J is TRBJ2-5 and V is TRBV2; 12 bases are a match to TRBD2. Germline CDR1 reads SNHLY; CDR2 reads FYNNEI. There are 18 residues in the CDR3. The V gene end was trimmed by 7 bases and the J gene end by 5 bases; junction bases not matched to a gene: 17. CDR3 DNA: TGTGCCAGCATTGAGGGTATAGGGGGACTAGCGGGTTACGAGACCCAGTACTTC. Its protein product is CASIEGIGGLAGYETQYF.

This clonotype was recorded many times. The chain is built from TRBV5-6 and TRBJ2-1, with D uncertain. Germline-derived CDR1 and CDR2 are SGHDT and YYEEEE. The CDR3 spans 16 residues. Trimming shortened V by 2 bases and J by 0 bases, and 12 bases separated the two germline ends. The CDR3 DNA sequence: TGTGCCAGCAGCTTTATACTGCGGAGCTCCTACAATGAGCAGTTCTTC. Translating it yields CASSFILRSSYNEQFF.

This clonotype was seen many times. The rearrangement uses TRBV5-1 and TRBJ1-1; D is perhaps TRBD1 (6 bases). Trimming pared 4 bases from V and 0 bases from J, leaving 22 bases between. Germline CDR1 is SGHRS and CDR2 is YFSETQ. The CDR3 loop spans 18 amino acids. The CDR3, as DNA: TGCGCCAGCAGCATGGAGGGCCCGAGGACAGCCTTGAACACTGAAGCTTTCTTT. Translated, it gives CASSMEGPRTALNTEAFF.

This clonotype has ten or more counts. The V gene is TRBV4-1, the J gene TRBJ2-1, with no clear D. The CDR3 consists of 17 residues. Trimming removed 0 bases from V and 6 bases from J, with 18 bases in between. Germline CDR1 and CDR2: MGHRA and YSYEKL. The CDR3 nucleotides read TGCGCCAGCAGCCAAGAGGAAGGGCCTAGTGGCGTCAATGAGCAGTTCTTC. Protein product: CASSQEEGPSGVNEQFF.

At least ten counts were recorded for this clonotype. The J gene is TRBJ1-5, the V gene TRBV24-1; D is unclear. Trimming pared 7 bases from V and 7 bases from J, leaving 7 bases between. The CDR3 loop spans 11 amino acids. Germline assignment: CDR1 KGHDR and CDR2 SFDVKD. In nucleotides, the CDR3 is TGTGCCACCAGGGCTTCGCAGCCCCAGCATTTT. Translating it yields CATRASQPQHF.

This clonotype occurred a few times. V is TRBV5-1 and J is TRBJ2-7, with D perhaps matching TRBD1 (6 bases). Germline CDR1 SGHRS, CDR2 YFSETQ. V dropped 0 bases and J dropped 2 bases, with 15 bases sitting between them. The CDR3 length is 16 residues. The CDR3: CASSLGGTPGAYEQYF. CDR3 DNA: TGCGCCAGCAGCTTGGGAGGGACACCCGGAGCCTACGAGCAGTACTTC.

Many counts were recorded for this clonotype. The chain employs TRBV19 and TRBJ1-1; D remains unclear. Germline V gene sequence: CDR1 LNHDA, CDR2 SQIVND (reference sequence). The CDR3 length is 14 residues. V lost 7 bases and J lost 5, with 17 bases in between. CDR3 region: CASTLAEGYTEAFF. The DNA of the CDR3 is TGTGCCAGTACTCTCGCCGAGGGTTATACTGAAGCTTTCTTT.

Many counts were recorded for this clonotype. The V gene is TRBV29-1, the J gene TRBJ2-6, with D hard to call. Trimming removed 5 bases from V and 4 bases from J, with 6 bases in between. The CDR3 consists of 12 residues. Germline V gives CDR1 SQVTM, CDR2 ANQGSEA. Here the CDR3 DNA reads TGCAGCGTTCGAGGAGGGGCCAACGTCCTGACTTTC. Translating gives CSVRGGANVLTF.

This clonotype was counted at least ten times. The chain uses TRBV12-3 or TRBV12-4 and TRBJ2-1; D is undetermined. V lost 2 bases and J lost 3, with 8 bases in between. This CDR3 is built from 14 residues. The CDR3 coding sequence is TGTGCCAGCAGTTTAATCCCAGACTACAATGAGCAGTTCTTC. Amino acid sequence: CASSLIPDYNEQFF.

This clonotype has at least ten counts. V and J are TRBV20-1 and TRBJ1-1; D is possibly TRBD1 (5 bases). This CDR3 is 15 amino acids long. The V end was cut by 0 bases, the J end by 4 bases, with 15 bases between. Germline V lookup: CDR1 DFQATT, CDR2 SNEGSKA (reference sequence). The CDR3 DNA follows: TGCAGTGCTAGAGATCTAGAGGGGACTGTCACTGAAGCTTTCTTT. Its translation: CSARDLEGTVTEAFF.

This clonotype has a count of ten or more. The gene calls are TRBV29-1 and TRBJ2-7; weak D call: TRBD1 (8 bases). Germline loops: CDR1 SQVTM, CDR2 ANQGSEA. The CDR3 contains 13 residues. With 4 bases removed from V and 4 bases from J, the gap between germline ends came to 14 bases. In DNA form, the CDR3 reads TGCAGCGTTGGAACAGGGGGGGATTACGAGCAGTACTTC. As protein: CSVGTGGDYEQYF.

At least ten counts were recorded for this clonotype. This chain uses TRBV12-3 or TRBV12-4 with TRBJ2-5; TRBD2 agrees at 8 bases. V shed 7 bases and J 1 base; nucleotides not matched to a gene: 5. The length of the CDR3 is 14 residues. CDR3 coding DNA: TGTGCCAGCAATAGGCGGGGGGCCCAAGAGACCCAGTACTTC. Protein product: CASNRRGAQETQYF.

V and J are TRBV29-1 and TRBJ2-1; D is undetermined. This CDR3 has 15 amino acids. V lost 3 bases, J lost 0 bases, and 12 bases lay in between. Germline loops: CDR1 SQVTM, CDR2 ANQGSEA. CDR3 loop: CSVETDRSSYNEQFF. For the CDR3, the DNA is TGCAGCGTTGAGACCGACCGAAGCTCCTACAATGAGCAGTTCTTC.

To note about this clonotype: A read error may be the cause here, since a much bigger clone is one base away. V usage is TRBV7-9 and J usage is TRBJ2-3; no clear D. The CDR3 extends over 17 amino acids. From germline, CDR1 is SEHNR and CDR2 FQNEAQ (reference sequence). The DNA for the CDR3 is TGTGCCAGCAGCTTAGATGTTGCCAATTTCGGCACAGATACGCGGTATTTT. The encoded protein is CASSLDVANFGTDTRYF.

Many counts were recorded for this clonotype. The chain carries TRBV20-1 and TRBJ1-5; 10 nucleotides match TRBD1. V shed 6 bases, J shed 5 bases, and the junction held 13 bases outside the gene matches. The CDR3 totals 16 residues. From germline, CDR1 is DFQATT and CDR2 SNEGSKA (reference sequence). The CDR3 DNA sequence: TGCAGTGCACTCCGGGACAGGGGATTTCCTGATCAGCCCCAGCATTTT. Protein sequence: CSALRDRGFPDQPQHF.

In its sample, this clonotype was seen many times. This chain joins TRBV7-9 and TRBJ2-7; possible D gene TRBD2, 5 bases. Germline lookup yields CDR1 SEHNR and CDR2 FQNEAQ (reference sequence). This CDR3 has 15 amino acids. Trimming shortened V by 4 bases and J by 4 bases, and 17 bases separated the two germline ends. The CDR3 reads CASSSQVTPGYEQYF. The CDR3 DNA reads TGTGCCAGCAGCTCCCAGGTAACGCCGGGATACGAGCAGTACTTC.